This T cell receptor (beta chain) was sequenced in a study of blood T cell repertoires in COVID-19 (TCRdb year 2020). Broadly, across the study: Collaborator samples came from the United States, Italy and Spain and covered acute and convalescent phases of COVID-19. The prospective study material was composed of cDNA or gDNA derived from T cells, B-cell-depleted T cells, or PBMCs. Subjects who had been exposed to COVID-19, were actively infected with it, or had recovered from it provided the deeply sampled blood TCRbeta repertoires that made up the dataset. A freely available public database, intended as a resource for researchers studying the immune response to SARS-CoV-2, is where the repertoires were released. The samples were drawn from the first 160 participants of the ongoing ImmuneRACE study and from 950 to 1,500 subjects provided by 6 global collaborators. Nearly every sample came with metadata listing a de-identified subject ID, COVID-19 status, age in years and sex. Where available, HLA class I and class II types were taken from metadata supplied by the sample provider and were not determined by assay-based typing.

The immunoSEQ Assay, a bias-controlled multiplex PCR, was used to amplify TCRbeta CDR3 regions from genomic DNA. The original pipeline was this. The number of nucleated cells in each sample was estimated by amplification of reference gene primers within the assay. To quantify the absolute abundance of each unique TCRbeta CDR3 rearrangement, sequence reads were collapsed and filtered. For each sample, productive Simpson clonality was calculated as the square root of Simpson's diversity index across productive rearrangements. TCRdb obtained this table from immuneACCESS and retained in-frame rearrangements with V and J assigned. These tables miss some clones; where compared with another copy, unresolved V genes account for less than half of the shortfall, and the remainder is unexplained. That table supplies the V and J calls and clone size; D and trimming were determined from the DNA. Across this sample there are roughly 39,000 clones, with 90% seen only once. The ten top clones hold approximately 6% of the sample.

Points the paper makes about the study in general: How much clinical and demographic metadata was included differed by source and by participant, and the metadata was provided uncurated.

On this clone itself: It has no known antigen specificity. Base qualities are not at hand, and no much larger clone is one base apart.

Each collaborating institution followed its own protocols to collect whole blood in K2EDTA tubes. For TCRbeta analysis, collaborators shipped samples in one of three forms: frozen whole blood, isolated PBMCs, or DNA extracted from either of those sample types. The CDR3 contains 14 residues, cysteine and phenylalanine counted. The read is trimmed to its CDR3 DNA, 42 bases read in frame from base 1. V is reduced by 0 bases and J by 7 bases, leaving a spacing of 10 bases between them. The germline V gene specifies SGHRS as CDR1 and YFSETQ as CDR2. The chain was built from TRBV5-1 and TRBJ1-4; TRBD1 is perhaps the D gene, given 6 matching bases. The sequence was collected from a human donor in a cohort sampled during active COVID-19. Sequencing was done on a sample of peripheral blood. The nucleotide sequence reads TGCGCCAGCAGCTTGGACAGGGAGGGTGAAAAACTGTTTTTT. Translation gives CASSLDREGEKLFF.